The clone carrying this T cell receptor (beta chain) was seen once. Its antigen is unidentified. The CDR3 runs 15 residues. The V segment lost 2 bases and the J segment 8 bases; nucleotides outside the gene matches: 6. Germline CDR1 reads SGHAT; CDR2 reads FQDESV (reference sequence). In the CD4+ fraction, cells were divided into CD45RA+ naive and CD45RA-negative memory subsets. The data stem from a study of shared clonotypes between healthy human individuals. Study findings and constraints: When compared with the clonotypes that were shared by all four sorted-subset donors, the non-shared clonotypes turned out to have lower generation probabilities.

Every immunoSEQ plate was one replicate of a subset's evenly spread DNA. Some clones are missing from TCRdb's copy, which holds only in-frame ones; the method was immunoSEQ multiplex PCR. The sample carries 1.4 million to 1.5 million clones, approximately 97% recorded once. Material for sequencing was naive CD4+ T cells sorted from blood. Subset given: CD45RA+ positively selected. The clonotype originates from a young man in good health. The rearrangement uses TRBV11-1 and TRBJ2-1, with TRBD1 matching over 10 bases. CDR3 region: CASSLRDRGGDEQFF. Written as DNA, the CDR3 is TGTGCCAGCAGCTTACGGGACAGGGGCGGGGATGAGCAGTTCTTC.